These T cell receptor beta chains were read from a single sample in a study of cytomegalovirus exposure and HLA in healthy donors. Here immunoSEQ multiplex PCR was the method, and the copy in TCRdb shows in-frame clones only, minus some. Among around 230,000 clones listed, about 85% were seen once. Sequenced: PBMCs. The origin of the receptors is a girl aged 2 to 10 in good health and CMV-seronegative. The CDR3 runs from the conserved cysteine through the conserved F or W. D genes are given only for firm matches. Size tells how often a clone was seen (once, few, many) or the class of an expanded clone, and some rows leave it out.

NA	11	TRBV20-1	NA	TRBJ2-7	TGCAGTGCTGAGGCCTCCTACGAGCAGTACTTC	CSAEASYEQYF
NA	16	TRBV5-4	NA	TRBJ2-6	TGTGCCAGCAGCCCGGTCCCCGGGGCTGGGGCCAACGTCCTGACTTTC	CASSPVPGAGANVLTF
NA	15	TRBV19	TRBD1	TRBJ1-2	TGTGCCAGTAGTCGAACCGGGACAGGGAACTATGGCTACACCTTC	CASSRTGTGNYGYTF
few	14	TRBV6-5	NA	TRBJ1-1	TGTGCCAGCAGTTACTCGCAGGGTTTTTCTGAAGCTTTCTTT	CASSYSQGFSEAFF
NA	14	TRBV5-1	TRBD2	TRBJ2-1	TGCGCCAGCAGCCGTAGCGGGAGGAACAATGAGCAGTTCTTC	CASSRSGRNNEQFF
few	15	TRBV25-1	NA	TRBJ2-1	TGTGCCAGCAGTGAATCGGGTAGGTCTTTCAATGAGCAGTTCTTC	CASSESGRSFNEQFF
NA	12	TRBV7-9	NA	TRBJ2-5	TGTGCCAGCAGCTTACAGATGGAGACCCAGTACTTC	CASSLQMETQYF
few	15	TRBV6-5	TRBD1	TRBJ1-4	TGTGCCAGCAGTTACAGGGACAGGGGGGGAGAAAAACTGTTTTTT	CASSYRDRGGEKLFF
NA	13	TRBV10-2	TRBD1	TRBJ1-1	TGCGCCAGCACCAGGACAGGGAACACTGAAGCTTTCTTT	CASTRTGNTEAFF
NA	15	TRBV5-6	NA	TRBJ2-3	TGTGCCAGCAGCTTGTATCGCGGCAGCACAGATACGCAGTATTTT	CASSLYRGSTDTQYF
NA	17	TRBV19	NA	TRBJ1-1	TGTGCCAGTAGTCTTCCAACAGGGACACAAAGGAACACTGAAGCTTTCTTT	CASSLPTGTQRNTEAFF
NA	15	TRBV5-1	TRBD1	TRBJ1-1	TGCGCCAGCAGCTCCTCAGGGGGCAGGAACACTGAAGCTTTCTTT	CASSSSGGRNTEAFF
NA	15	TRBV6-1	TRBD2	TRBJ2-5	TGTGCCAGCAGTGAACTAGCGGGGGGGCAAGAGACCCAGTACTTC	CASSELAGGQETQYF
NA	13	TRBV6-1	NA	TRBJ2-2	TGTGCCAGCATCAGGATTTACACCGGGGAGCTGTTTTTT	CASIRIYTGELFF
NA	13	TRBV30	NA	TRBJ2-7	TGTGCCTGGAGTCCCCTGGGGGGTTACGAGCAGTACTTC	CAWSPLGGYEQYF
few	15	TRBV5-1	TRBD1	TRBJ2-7	TGCGCCAGCAGCCTAGGGACAGGGGGCGCTTACGAGCAGTACTTC	CASSLGTGGAYEQYF
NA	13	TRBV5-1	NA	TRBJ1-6	TGCGCCAGCAGCTTGGATCCGAGGCCACCCCTCCACTTT	CASSLDPRPPLHF
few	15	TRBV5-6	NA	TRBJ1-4	TGTGCCAGCAGCTTACAGGGCGCAACTAATGAAAAACTGTTTTTT	CASSLQGATNEKLFF
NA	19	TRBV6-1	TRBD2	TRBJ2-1	TGTGCCAGCAGTGACCTCCTAGGGAAACTAGCGGAGGTGGACAATGAGCAGTTCTTC	CASSDLLGKLAEVDNEQFF
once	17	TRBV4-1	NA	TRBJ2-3	TGCGCCAGCAGCCAAGATTTAGGATTGAGGGTCGCAGATACGCAGTATTTT	CASSQDLGLRVADTQYF
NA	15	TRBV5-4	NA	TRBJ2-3	TGTGCCAGCAGCTTTGGCCCGGAGAACACAGATACGCAGTATTTT	CASSFGPENTDTQYF
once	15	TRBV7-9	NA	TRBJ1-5	TGTGCCAGCAGCTTAACGAAGGGGGGGCCTGGGCCCCAGCATTTT	CASSLTKGGPGPQHF
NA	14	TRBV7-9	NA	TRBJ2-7	TGTGCCAGCAGCGATTGGCGAGCAGGCTACGAGCAGTACTTC	CASSDWRAGYEQYF
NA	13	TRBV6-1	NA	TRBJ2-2	TGTGCCAGCACTCAGGGGAACACCGGGGAGCTGTTTTTT	CASTQGNTGELFF
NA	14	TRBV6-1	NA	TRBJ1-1	TGTGCCAGCAGGTTCCGATCTCTAAACACTGAAGCTTTCTTT	CASRFRSLNTEAFF
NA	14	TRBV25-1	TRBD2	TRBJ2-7	TGTGCCAGCACGGCCGGGACTAGTGTCGACGAGCAGTACTTC	CASTAGTSVDEQYF
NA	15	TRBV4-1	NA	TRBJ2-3	TGCGCCAGCAGCCTAAATCAGAAGGGGGTAGATACGCAGTATTTT	CASSLNQKGVDTQYF
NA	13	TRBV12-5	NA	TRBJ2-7	TGTGCTAGTGGTTACGGGAGCTCCTACGAGCAGTACTTC	CASGYGSSYEQYF
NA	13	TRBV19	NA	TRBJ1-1	TGTGCCAGTAGTGGACACAGAAACACTGAAGCTTTCTTT	CASSGHRNTEAFF
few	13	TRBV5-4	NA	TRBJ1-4	TGTGCCAGCGGGGCAGGCTATAATGAAAAACTGTTTTTT	CASGAGYNEKLFF
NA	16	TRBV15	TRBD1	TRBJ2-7	TGTGCCACCAGCAGAGAGTACCGGGACAGGGGCTACGAGCAGTACTTC	CATSREYRDRGYEQYF
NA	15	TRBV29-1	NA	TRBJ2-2	TGCAGCGTTGACCCCGGGACACAGGGCCCCCGGGAGCTGTTTTTT	CSVDPGTQGPRELFF
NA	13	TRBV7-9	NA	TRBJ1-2	TGTGCCAGCAGCTTAGTTTTGGGAGATGGCTACACCTTC	CASSLVLGDGYTF
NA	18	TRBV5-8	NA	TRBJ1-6	TGTGCCAGCAGCCCAGGCGGGGTCAGTGTCTCCTATAATTCACCCCTCCACTTT	CASSPGGVSVSYNSPLHF
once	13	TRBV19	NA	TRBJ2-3	TGTGCCAGTAGTATAGAATGGCAGGATACGCAGTATTTT	CASSIEWQDTQYF